This is a list of T cell receptor beta chains from one sample in a study of T cells of healthy individuals. Using its own MiXCR run on the 5' RACE reads, TCRdb lists one record per CDR3 protein. The sample lists around 100,000 distinct CDR3 sequences, around 17% seen once, with 6.2% in the top ten. These receptors were obtained from a human donor in good health. The conserved cysteine and the conserved F or W are not part of the CDR3 here. Not every row has a clone size; where given, it reads once, few, many or a size class.

j_gene | abundance | v_gene | CDR3aa
TRBJ2-6 | few | TRBV20-1 | SARLTGARGANVLT
TRBJ2-3 | - | TRBV7-7 | ASSYRTTSDTQY
TRBJ1-2 | - | TRBV4-3 | ASSQTGTGYGYT
TRBJ2-3 | - | TRBV11-2 | ASSSQGGAGTDTQY
TRBJ2-2 | - | TRBV6-5 | ASRFRGATGELF
TRBJ1-3 | - | TRBV6-2/TRBV6-3 | ASRPRSSGNTIY
TRBJ2-1 | few | TRBV27 | ASSPLQREGRNEQF
TRBJ1-2 | few | TRBV5-1 | ASSTGTDRSYGYT
TRBJ2-3 | - | TRBV28 | ASSPWTGGISTDTQY
TRBJ2-3 | - | TRBV6-5 | ASSGQGPRTDTQY
TRBJ2-7 | few | TRBV7-2 | ASSLVVGTGGREQY
TRBJ1-3 | many | TRBV21-1 | ASSKGVGGSGNTIY
TRBJ2-7 | - | TRBV5-1 | ASSPMKGDEQY
TRBJ2-7 | - | TRBV7-2 | ASSPDTSYEQY
TRBJ2-1 | - | TRBV6-2/TRBV6-3 | ASKNGGYNEQF
TRBJ2-7 | few | TRBV5-1 | ASSLGQVGDEQY
TRBJ2-7 | - | TRBV4-3 | ASSQGPDNSYEQY
TRBJ2-7 | - | TRBV5-1 | ASSLVVGSTYEQY
TRBJ2-3 | few | TRBV4-2 | ASSTRGLAEGTDTQY
TRBJ2-7 | few | TRBV9 | ASSAGTSGQY
TRBJ2-1 | many | TRBV7-2 | ASSRREVEQF
TRBJ2-7 | - | TRBV11-2 | ASSQSGVPSYEQY
TRBJ1-5 | few | TRBV4-2 | ASSQAENSNQPQH
TRBJ2-5 | many | TRBV29-1 | SVAQNQETQY
TRBJ2-1 | many | TRBV6-4 | ASSDSGLAIF
TRBJ2-1 | - | TRBV7-3 | ASSLTVGGHYNEQF
TRBJ2-3 | many | TRBV7-2 | ASRSTTSVRSDTQY
TRBJ1-5 | - | TRBV30 | AWSRKGSQPQH